Shown below are 24 T cell receptor beta chains from a single sample sequenced in a study of T cells in Graves' hyperthyroidism and ophthalmopathy. The TCR beta CDR3 regions underwent amplification using RNA transcripts as the source. The study used the HTBI primer set for a first-round RT-PCR of the TCR CDR3. TCRdb fed the multiplex PCR reads into MiXCR, producing one record per CDR3 protein. Of 350,000 to 500,000 distinct CDR3 sequences listed, approximately 14% were seen once; the top ten hold around 5.3%. Sequencing input: blood. Source of these receptors: a woman aged 18-35 years with Graves' hyperthyroidism.

This clonotype was observed a handful of times. The junction differs from germline at one of its ends, possibly a read error. The CDR3 DNA is TGCAGCGTTGGACTAGCGGGGTCCAATGAGCAGTCCTTC. Amino acids: CSVGLAGSNEQSF. V and J are TRBV29-1 and TRBJ2-1; TRBD2 matches at 11 bases. Germline V lookup: CDR1 SQVTM, CDR2 ANQGSEA. The CDR3 sequence is 13 residues long.

The chain couples TRBV9 to TRBJ1-1, with a weak D call TRBD1 (5 bases). The V gene's germline CDR1 is SGDLS and CDR2 YYNGEE. V dropped 4 bases and J dropped 0 bases, with 19 bases sitting between them. The CDR3 extends over 17 amino acids. Here the CDR3 reads CASSPFGGFSMNTEAFF. Written as DNA, the CDR3 is TGTGCCAGCAGCCCGTTTGGGGGTTTCTCCATGAACACTGAAGCTTTCTTT. The full variable domain, its missing parts supplied by reference TRBV9 and TRBJ1-1, is DSGVTQTPKHLITATGQRVTLRCSPRSGDLSVYWYQQSLDQGLQFLIQYYNGEERAKGNILERFSAQQFPDLHSELNLSSLELGDSALYFCASSPFGGFSMNTEAFFGQGTRLTVV.

The rearrangement uses TRBV28 and TRBJ2-1; D remains unclear. Trimming stripped 6 bases from V and 6 bases from J, with 15 bases between. CDR3 size: 14 residues. The V gene's germline CDR1 is MDHEN and CDR2 SYDVKM. CDR3 coding DNA: TGTGCCAGCAGAGACACCGTAGCCTCCAATGAGCAGTTCTTC. Amino acids: CASRDTVASNEQFF.

The chain has TRBV6-2 or TRBV6-3 and TRBJ1-4; D not certain. Germline CDR1 and CDR2: MNHEY and SVGEGT. This CDR3 spans 14 amino acids. Trimming removed 10 bases at V and 1 base at J, with 13 bases between. For the CDR3, the DNA is TGTGCCACCCAAATCCAGAAAACTAATGAAAAACTGTTTTTT. It encodes CATQIQKTNEKLFF.

This clonotype has only a few counts. J is TRBJ2-1 and V is TRBV19, with D hard to call. Germline V gene sequence: CDR1 LNHDA, CDR2 SQIVND (reference sequence). V was cut by 7 bases and J by 2 bases, with 18 bases left in between. The CDR3 spans 16 residues. The CDR3 nucleotides are TGTGCCAGTACCAATATAGGTAGAGAACCCTACAATGAGCAGTTCTTC. Translation: CASTNIGREPYNEQFF.

Ten or more counts support this clonotype. The chain recombines TRBV6-1 with TRBJ2-7; no clear D gene. V was trimmed by 3 bases and J by 2 bases, leaving 11 bases between them. This CDR3 is 14 amino acids long. Germline loops: CDR1 MNHNS, CDR2 SASEGT. CDR3 amino acids: CASSDPRRTYEQYF. In nucleotides, the CDR3 is TGTGCCAGCAGTGATCCGCGACGGACCTACGAGCAGTACTTC.

The chain joins TRBV7-9 to TRBJ1-2, with 9 bases fitting TRBD1. Germline CDR1 and CDR2: SEHNR and FQNEAQ (reference sequence). The CDR3 totals 16 residues. The trim removed 1 base at V and 2 bases at J, leaving 5 bases unmatched. The CDR3 DNA follows: TGTGCCAGCAGCTTAGGACTACAGGGGGCGAACTATGGCTACACCTTC. Translation gives CASSLGLQGANYGYTF.

This clonotype showed up many times. The V call is TRBV3-1, the J call TRBJ1-1, with D maybe TRBD1 (5 bases). V was clipped by 1 base and J by 5 bases, with 11 bases between them. CDR1 and CDR2 from the germline V gene are LGHDT and YNNKEL (reference sequence). The CDR3 is 14 residues long. In DNA, the CDR3 is TGTGCCAGCAGCCAAGTGGGTGCAGGGACTGAAGCTTTCTTT. Translating gives CASSQVGAGTEAFF.

The V and J genes are TRBV20-1 and TRBJ2-1, with TRBD2 matching over 13 bases. Germline V gene sequence: CDR1 DFQATT, CDR2 SNEGSKA (reference sequence). This CDR3 contains 17 residues. Trimming removed 5 bases from V and 6 bases from J; junction bases left unmatched: 13. The CDR3 DNA sequence: TGCAGTGCTCCCCAACCCACTAGCGGGAGGGCTCGCAATGAGCAGTTCTTC. Translating gives CSAPQPTSGRARNEQFF.

Concerning this clonotype: Given a much more abundant clone one base away, this may be a read error. The chain combines TRBV18 with TRBJ2-1; no reliable D call. The CDR3 runs 13 residues. V dropped 3 bases and J dropped 12 bases, with 15 bases sitting between them. Germline V lookup: CDR1 KGHSH, CDR2 LQKENI. CDR3 protein: CASSPPTRYGQFF. In nucleotides, the CDR3 is TGTGCCAGCTCACCGCCCACGAGGTATGGGCAGTTCTTC.

Many counts were recorded for this clonotype. The rearrangement uses TRBV20-1 and TRBJ2-2, with D tentatively TRBD2 (5 bases). The ends were cut back, 3 bases at V and 0 bases at J, with 5 bases in the middle. The CDR3 length is 13 residues. In germline, CDR1 is DFQATT, CDR2 SNEGSKA (reference sequence). DNA for the CDR3: TGCAGTGCTAGCGGGACGAACACCGGGGAGCTGTTTTTT. Its protein is CSASGTNTGELFF.

This clonotype was found many times. The chain employs TRBV11-2 and TRBJ1-1; D is perhaps TRBD1 (5 bases). This CDR3 contains 15 residues. Germline CDR1 is SGHAT and CDR2 is FQNNGV. Trimming took 1 base from V and 1 from J, leaving 10 bases between them. DNA of the CDR3: TGTGCCAGCAGCTTAGTCAGGGAAGCGAACACTGAAGCTTTCTTT. Translation: CASSLVREANTEAFF.

The V gene is TRBV9, the J gene TRBJ2-1; 10 nucleotides match TRBD2. The trim removed 0 bases at V and 9 bases at J, leaving 6 bases unmatched. The CDR3 extends over 15 amino acids. Germline CDR1 reads SGDLS; CDR2 reads YYNGEE. The CDR3 region is CASSVGAGGPSEQFF. The CDR3 nucleotides read TGTGCCAGCAGCGTAGGAGCGGGAGGGCCGAGTGAGCAGTTCTTC.

This clonotype appeared a single time. The gene calls are TRBV3-1 and TRBJ2-3; TRBD1 aligns across 9 bases. J was trimmed by 14 bases and V by 0 bases; bases with no gene match: 9. Germline V gives CDR1 LGHDT, CDR2 YNNKEL (reference sequence). This CDR3 is 14 amino acids long. CDR3 DNA: TGTGCCAGCAGCCAAGATCTCCGGACAGGGGCCCCGTATTTT. Protein product: CASSQDLRTGAPYF.

Only a few counts were recorded for this clonotype. The chain couples TRBV7-2 to TRBJ1-2, with D unresolved. With 1 base removed from V and 2 bases from J, the gap between germline ends came to 5 bases. Germline CDR1 reads SGHTA; CDR2 reads FQGNSA. The CDR3 loop spans 13 amino acids. DNA of the CDR3: TGTGCCAGCAGCTTAGACAAGAACTATGGCTACACCTTC. As protein: CASSLDKNYGYTF. Full variable domain (rest looked up from reference TRBV7-2 and TRBJ1-2): GAGVSQSPSNKVTEKGKDVELRCDPISGHTALYWYRQSLGQGLEFLIYFQGNSAPDKSGLPSDRFSAERTGGSVSTLTIQRTQQEDSAVYLCASSLDKNYGYTFGSGTRLTVV.

This clonotype appeared many times. V and J are TRBV28 and TRBJ1-1; a weak D match, TRBD1 (5 bases). Germline V gene lookup returns CDR1 MDHEN and CDR2 SYDVKM. The CDR3 totals 12 residues. Deletions cut 2 bases from V and 11 bases from J, with 12 bases between. The CDR3 DNA follows: TGTGCCAGCAGTTTACAGGGCGTTGAGGCTTTCTTT. This gives the protein CASSLQGVEAFF.

The J gene is TRBJ2-5, the V gene TRBV11-2; 8 bases fit TRBD1. Per germline, CDR1 SGHAT and CDR2 FQNNGV. The CDR3 consists of 15 residues. The J segment lost 3 bases and the V segment lost 5 bases, leaving 8 bases of the junction unmatched. The CDR3 here is CASSRVQGAKETQYF. The CDR3 coding sequence is TGTGCCAGCAGCCGGGTCCAGGGGGCAAAAGAGACCCAGTACTTC.

This clonotype was found many times. V and J are TRBV7-9 and TRBJ2-1, with D tentatively TRBD1 or TRBD2 (5 bases each). V was trimmed by 1 base and J by 9 bases, leaving 16 bases between them. The germline gives CDR1 SEHNR, CDR2 FQNEAQ (reference sequence). The CDR3 has 15 amino acids. The CDR3, as DNA: TGTGCCAGCAGCTTAGTACTGGCTGGGACCATTGAGCAGTTCTTC. This sequence encodes CASSLVLAGTIEQFF. Looking up the rest from reference TRBV7-9 and TRBJ2-1 gives the full variable domain: DTGVSQNPRHKITKRGQNVTFRCDPISEHNRLYWYRQTLGQGPEFLTYFQNEAQLEKSRLLSDRFSAERPKGSFSTLEIQRTEQGDSAMYLCASSLVLAGTIEQFFGPGTRLTVL.

In its sample, this clonotype was seen many times. The rearrangement links TRBV3-1 to TRBJ2-1; a weak D match, TRBD2 (5 bases). V was clipped by 0 bases and J by 12 bases, with 15 bases between them. The CDR3 has 14 amino acids. Germline loops: CDR1 LGHDT, CDR2 YNNKEL (reference sequence). The CDR3 sequence: CASSQDPTTSLQFF. The CDR3 DNA reads TGTGCCAGCAGCCAAGATCCGACTACAAGTCTGCAGTTCTTC.

This clonotype came up many times. This sequence joins TRBV20-1 and TRBJ2-3; 8 bases match TRBD2. This CDR3 spans 14 amino acids. Germline V gives CDR1 DFQATT, CDR2 SNEGSKA (reference sequence). V shed 0 bases, J shed 4 bases, and the junction held 3 bases outside the gene matches. For the CDR3, the DNA is TGCAGTGCTAGAGACCTAGCGGGTGCAGATACGCAGTATTTT. This gives the protein CSARDLAGADTQYF.

This clonotype was detected many times. One end of the junction varies from germline; a read error may be responsible. The chain couples TRBV7-9 to TRBJ2-7; D not certain. This CDR3 spans 13 amino acids. CDR1 is SEHNR, CDR2 FQNEAQ, per germline (reference sequence). CDR3 coding DNA: TGTGCCGGCAGCCGAAGTTACTCCTACGAGCAGTACTTC. It yields the protein CAGSRSYSYEQYF.

The chain is built from TRBV6-1 and TRBJ2-7; TRBD2 agrees at 14 bases. V shed 6 bases, J shed 3 bases, and the junction held 4 bases outside the gene matches. The CDR3 has 15 residues. Germline V gene sequence: CDR1 MNHNS, CDR2 SASEGT. The CDR3 sequence: CASRKGLAGVYEQYF. The CDR3 DNA reads TGTGCCAGCAGAAAGGGACTAGCGGGAGTCTACGAGCAGTACTTC.

This clonotype was counted ten times or more. The V and J genes are TRBV28 and TRBJ2-7; maybe TRBD1 (6 bases). With 6 bases removed from V and 6 bases from J, the gap between germline ends came to 18 bases. Germline CDR1 reads MDHEN; CDR2 reads SYDVKM. The CDR3 totals 14 residues. CDR3 amino acids: CASSSGDLSSEQYF. The CDR3 region has the DNA TGTGCCAGCAGCTCAGGGGACCTTAGCTCCGAGCAGTACTTC.

This clonotype showed up many times. V is TRBV30 and J is TRBJ2-7; TRBD2 matches 8 bases. This CDR3 is 15 amino acids long. CDR1 is GTSNPN, CDR2 SVGIG, per germline (reference sequence). V was clipped by 0 bases and J by 2 bases; unmatched bases: 6. DNA of the CDR3: TGTGCCTGGAGTGTACCCCTAGCGGGTACCTACGAGCAGTACTTC. This encodes CAWSVPLAGTYEQYF.